Listed below are T cell receptor beta chains from one sample, sequenced in a study of response to subunit inactivated influenza vaccine. TCRdb reprocessed the RT-PCR reads with MiXCR, giving one entry per CDR3 protein. The sample shows more than 600,000 distinct CDR3 sequences, approximately 18% of them seen only once. The sample consisted of PBMCs from blood, taken around 5 days after vaccination. The source is a man over 45 who received an inactivated influenza vaccine. The CDR3 runs from the conserved cysteine through the conserved F or W. The D gene is left open where the match is weak. The listing skips clone size in some rows; elsewhere it reads once, few, many or a size class.

V: TRBV6-1; J: TRBJ2-3; D: .; size: few; CDR3: CATSMGGRTDTQYF; DNA: TGTGCCACCTCCATGGGGGGACGCACAGATACGCAGTATTTT
V: TRBV11-2; J: TRBJ2-7; D: TRBD2; size: .; CDR3: CASSFLAGEHYEQYF; DNA: TGTGCCAGCAGCTTTCTGGCGGGGGAGCACTACGAGCAGTACTTC
V: TRBV11-2; J: TRBJ2-7; D: TRBD1; size: .; CDR3: CASSLVGQMYF; DNA: TGTGCCAGCAGCTTAGTGGGACAGATGTACTTC
V: TRBV12-3/TRBV12-4; J: TRBJ2-5; D: .; size: many; CDR3: CASSLRVGGETQYF; DNA: TGTGCCAGCAGTTTACGGGTCGGAGGGGAGACCCAGTACTTC
V: TRBV5-1; J: TRBJ2-7; D: .; size: .; CDR3: CASNGRDREQYF; DNA: TGCGCCAGCAACGGACGGGACCGCGAGCAGTACTTC
V: TRBV7-6; J: TRBJ2-7; D: TRBD1; size: .; CDR3: CASSMGQGHYYEQYF; DNA: TGTGCCAGCAGCATGGGACAGGGGCATTACTACGAGCAGTACTTC
V: TRBV10-3; J: TRBJ1-5; D: TRBD1; size: .; CDR3: CAIRGTGDSNHSQHF; DNA: TGTGCCATCAGAGGGACAGGGGATAGCAATCATTCCCAGCATTTT
V: TRBV15; J: TRBJ1-1; D: .; size: .; CDR3: CATSRDPAQPRAFF; DNA: TGTGCCACCAGCAGAGATCCGGCGCAACCTAGAGCTTTCTTT
V: TRBV3-1; J: TRBJ2-5; D: TRBD2; size: .; CDR3: CASSPTSLGTQYF; DNA: TGTGCCAGCAGCCCGACTAGCTTGGGGACCCAGTACTTC
V: TRBV12-3/TRBV12-4; J: TRBJ1-1; D: .; size: .; CDR3: CASSLRGGDTEAFF; DNA: TGTGCCAGCAGTTTAAGGGGGGGTGACACTGAAGCTTTCTTT
V: TRBV20-1; J: TRBJ2-3; D: .; size: .; CDR3: CGASRGFRDTQYF; DNA: TGCGGTGCTAGCAGGGGCTTTAGAGATACGCAGTATTTT
V: TRBV20-1; J: TRBJ2-1; D: TRBD2; size: .; CDR3: CSAISGLEFGNEQFF; DNA: TGCAGTGCCATTTCGGGACTAGAGTTCGGCAATGAGCAGTTCTTC
V: TRBV7-8; J: TRBJ2-5; D: .; size: .; CDR3: CASSFEGAQYF; DNA: TGTGCCAGCAGCTTTGAAGGGGCCCAGTACTTC
V: TRBV18; J: TRBJ2-5; D: TRBD1; size: few; CDR3: CASSPEGGLQETQYF; DNA: TGTGCCAGCTCACCAGAAGGGGGCCTCCAAGAGACCCAGTACTTC
V: TRBV12-3/TRBV12-4; J: TRBJ2-6; D: .; size: few; CDR3: CASSLAATGFGSGANVLTF; DNA: TGTGCCAGCAGTTTAGCTGCAACAGGCTTCGGCTCTGGGGCCAACGTCCTGACTTTC
V: TRBV28; J: TRBJ2-7; D: TRBD2; size: once; CDR3: CASTRRGTSDEQYF; DNA: TGTGCCAGCACGAGAAGGGGGACTAGTGACGAGCAGTACTTC
V: TRBV10-3; J: TRBJ1-2; D: TRBD1; size: .; CDR3: CAISPTGTDYGYTF; DNA: TGTGCCATCAGCCCGACCGGGACAGACTATGGCTACACCTTC
V: TRBV6-5; J: TRBJ2-3; D: TRBD2; size: .; CDR3: CASSYLLAGGRADTQYF; DNA: TGTGCCAGCAGTTACCTACTAGCGGGGGGGCGGGCAGATACGCAGTATTTT
V: TRBV29-1; J: TRBJ2-1; D: TRBD2; size: many; CDR3: CSVDESGVAGEQFF; DNA: TGCAGCGTTGACGAGTCGGGAGTAGCGGGTGAGCAGTTCTTC
V: TRBV20-1; J: TRBJ1-2; D: .; size: few; CDR3: CSARGSGGGYTF; DNA: TGCAGTGCTAGAGGCTCAGGCGGTGGCTACACCTTC
V: TRBV9; J: TRBJ2-7; D: .; size: few; CDR3: CASSERDLSYEQYF; DNA: TGTGCCAGCAGCGAGAGGGACCTATCCTACGAGCAGTACTTC
V: TRBV20-1; J: TRBJ2-3; D: .; size: many; CDR3: CSASVWGTDTQYF; DNA: TGCAGTGCTAGTGTGTGGGGCACAGATACGCAGTATTTT
V: TRBV27; J: TRBJ1-5; D: .; size: .; CDR3: CASSPDGWVGNQPQHF; DNA: TGTGCCAGCAGTCCTGACGGATGGGTGGGTAATCAGCCCCAGCATTTT
V: TRBV6-1; J: TRBJ2-7; D: TRBD2; size: .; CDR3: CASTKLAGRYEQYF; DNA: TGTGCCAGCACCAAACTAGCGGGACGCTACGAGCAGTACTTC
V: TRBV20-1; J: TRBJ1-4; D: .; size: .; CDR3: CSASVGVGGEKLFF; DNA: TGCAGTGCTAGTGTGGGGGTGGGTGGTGAAAAACTGTTTTTT
V: TRBV18; J: TRBJ1-1; D: .; size: .; CDR3: CASSPGGGWTEAFF; DNA: TGTGCCAGCTCACCGGGGGGGGGATGGACTGAAGCTTTCTTT
V: TRBV5-4; J: TRBJ1-6; D: TRBD1; size: few; CDR3: CASSEPGTANSPLHF; DNA: TGTGCCAGCAGCGAGCCGGGGACAGCTAATTCACCCCTCCACTTT
V: TRBV4-1; J: TRBJ1-3; D: .; size: .; CDR3: CASSQDQGTGNTIYF; DNA: TGCGCCAGCAGCCAAGATCAGGGCACTGGAAACACCATATATTTT
V: TRBV4-2; J: TRBJ2-2; D: TRBD1; size: .; CDR3: CASKGQADTGELFF; DNA: TGTGCCAGCAAGGGACAGGCGGACACCGGGGAGCTGTTTTTT
V: TRBV10-3; J: TRBJ1-2; D: TRBD1; size: .; CDR3: CAITRSGGPTNYGYTF; DNA: TGTGCCATCACCCGCTCAGGGGGACCCACCAACTATGGCTACACCTTC
V: TRBV10-1; J: TRBJ2-3; D: .; size: .; CDR3: CASSEAPGPSADTQYF; DNA: TGCGCCAGCAGTGAGGCCCCCGGGCCTTCAGCAGATACGCAGTATTTT
V: TRBV20-1; J: TRBJ2-1; D: .; size: many; CDR3: CSASPLTINNEQFF; DNA: TGCAGTGCTAGTCCCCTCACCATAAACAATGAGCAGTTCTTC
V: TRBV7-9; J: TRBJ2-7; D: .; size: many; CDR3: CASSLPFPEDAYEQYF; DNA: TGTGCCAGCAGCTTACCTTTTCCCGAGGACGCCTACGAGCAGTACTTC
V: TRBV5-1; J: TRBJ2-3; D: TRBD2; size: few; CDR3: CASSGLAGDRTDTQYF; DNA: TGCGCCAGCAGCGGACTAGCGGGGGACCGCACAGATACGCAGTATTTT
V: TRBV29-1; J: TRBJ2-1; D: .; size: many; CDR3: CSAAGTLSSYNEQFF; DNA: TGCAGCGCAGCAGGCACCTTAAGCTCCTACAATGAGCAGTTCTTC